A selection of T cell receptor beta chains follows, all from one sample in a study of T cells in Graves' hyperthyroidism and ophthalmopathy. TCRdb processed the multiplex PCR reads anew with MiXCR; each CDR3 protein has one entry. The data hold about 620,000 distinct CDR3 sequences, with roughly 15% observed a single time. Specimen: blood. Receptors originate from a woman younger than 45 with Graves' hyperthyroidism. Each CDR3 is given with its conserved first and last residue. The D gene is left open where the match is weak. Only part of the rows carry a size: once, few, many, or a class if the clone is expanded.

v_gene	d_gene	abundance	j_gene	CDR3aa	CDR3nt
TRBV12-3/TRBV12-4	TRBD1	few	TRBJ1-1	CASSPTTGRTEAFF	TGTGCCAGCAGCCCAACGACAGGGAGAACTGAAGCTTTCTTT
TRBV27	NA	NA	TRBJ2-2	CASSLGGWNTGELFF	TGTGCCAGCAGTTTAGGGGGGTGGAACACCGGGGAGCTGTTTTTT
TRBV20-1	NA	few	TRBJ2-7	CSARDIRAGFYEQYF	TGCAGTGCTAGAGATATCAGGGCGGGGTTCTACGAGCAGTACTTC
TRBV7-2	NA	NA	TRBJ1-6	CASSTRRGRQHSPLHF	TGTGCCAGCAGCACCAGACGGGGCAGGCAACATTCACCCCTCCACTTT
TRBV6-1	NA	many	TRBJ2-1	CASSRKDEQFF	TGTGCCAGCAGTCGTAAGGATGAGCAGTTCTTC
TRBV24-1	NA	NA	TRBJ2-3	CATSDFLGATDTQYF	TGTGCCACCAGTGATTTTTTGGGGGCCACAGATACGCAGTATTTT
TRBV12-3/TRBV12-4	TRBD2	many	TRBJ2-3	CASSLSGGPTDTQYF	TGTGCCAGCAGTTTATCGGGAGGGCCTACAGATACGCAGTATTTT
TRBV28	TRBD1	many	TRBJ1-2	CASIKQGAVGYTF	TGTGCCAGCATCAAACAGGGGGCAGTCGGCTACACCTTC
TRBV7-9	NA	NA	TRBJ2-7	CASSFDRLGASYEQYF	TGTGCCAGCAGCTTCGACAGGTTGGGGGCTTCCTACGAGCAGTACTTC
TRBV30	NA	many	TRBJ1-1	CAWYPDTEAFF	TGTGCCTGGTACCCGGACACTGAAGCTTTCTTT
TRBV20-1	NA	many	TRBJ2-7	CSAKIGNRYEQYF	TGCAGTGCCAAAATCGGGAACCGCTACGAGCAGTACTTC
TRBV6-1	TRBD1	many	TRBJ2-3	CASSRTGGTDTQYF	TGTGCCAGCAGTAGAACAGGGGGCACAGATACGCAGTATTTT
TRBV5-4	NA	few	TRBJ1-1	CASSSPWGGQNTEAFF	TGTGCCAGCAGCTCCCCATGGGGGGGCCAGAACACTGAAGCTTTCTTT
TRBV6-1	NA	many	TRBJ2-2	CASSIPGTGELFF	TGTGCCAGCAGTATCCCGGGGACCGGGGAGCTGTTTTTT
TRBV12-3/TRBV12-4	NA	NA	TRBJ2-7	CASSLVTGSPYEQYF	TGTGCCAGCAGTTTAGTAACAGGGTCCCCCTACGAGCAGTACTTC
TRBV7-2	TRBD1	many	TRBJ1-6	CASSSKSGGYNSPLHF	TGTGCCAGCAGCTCTAAATCAGGGGGTTATAATTCACCCCTCCACTTT
TRBV4-1	TRBD1	few	TRBJ1-4	CASRQVAGGNEKLFF	TGCGCCAGCCGCCAGGTGGCAGGGGGAAATGAAAAACTGTTTTTT
TRBV2	NA	many	TRBJ2-3	CASSDSGSSDTQYF	TGTGCCAGCAGTGACTCCGGGAGTTCAGATACGCAGTATTTT
TRBV20-1	TRBD2	few	TRBJ2-3	CSAPQTSGRTDTQYF	TGCAGTGCTCCTCAGACTAGCGGCCGCACAGATACGCAGTATTTT
TRBV3-1	TRBD1	many	TRBJ1-1	CASSQDRIDRGLENTEAFF	TGTGCCAGCAGCCAAGACCGCATCGACAGGGGGTTGGAGAACACTGAAGCTTTCTTT
TRBV28	TRBD2	many	TRBJ2-1	CASSPAGTSWLNEQFF	TGTGCCAGCAGTCCGGCCGGGACTAGCTGGCTCAATGAGCAGTTCTTC
TRBV5-1	TRBD2	few	TRBJ2-1	CASSLDSFSGRASNEQFF	TGCGCCAGCAGCTTGGATTCCTTTAGCGGGAGGGCCAGCAATGAGCAGTTCTTC
TRBV6-6	TRBD2	NA	TRBJ2-7	CASSYSFYRARLGLAGGYEQYF	TGTGCCAGCAGTTACTCTTTTTATCGGGCTCGACTGGGACTAGCGGGAGGATACGAGCAGTACTTC
TRBV6-2/TRBV6-3	TRBD1	few	TRBJ1-4	CASSYSDRGDEKLFF	TGTGCCAGCAGTTACTCAGACAGGGGAGACGAAAAACTGTTTTTT
TRBV12-3/TRBV12-4	TRBD2	NA	TRBJ2-7	CASSLAGGPPPYEQYF	TGTGCCAGCAGTTTAGCGGGAGGGCCCCCTCCCTACGAGCAGTACTTC
TRBV3-1	NA	NA	TRBJ1-6	CASSRGLTNSPLHF	TGTGCCAGCAGTAGAGGGTTAACAAATTCACCCCTCCACTTT
TRBV7-2	TRBD2	few	TRBJ2-5	CASSSRPSGSGETQYF	TGTGCCAGCAGCTCACGACCCAGCGGGAGTGGCGAGACCCAGTACTTC
TRBV27	NA	few	TRBJ2-1	CASGRWDEQFF	TGTGCCAGCGGGCGGTGGGATGAGCAGTTCTTC
TRBV19	NA	many	TRBJ2-1	CASSMGGSYNEQFF	TGTGCCAGTAGTATGGGGGGCTCCTACAATGAGCAGTTCTTC
TRBV4-2	NA	few	TRBJ1-2	CASSQDGVLGYTF	TGTGCCAGCAGCCAAGATGGAGTACTTGGCTACACCTTC
TRBV29-1	NA	NA	TRBJ2-2	CSVARDGELFF	TGCAGCGTTGCTAGGGACGGGGAGCTGTTTTTT
TRBV28	TRBD1	few	TRBJ2-5	CASSLTGGMETQYF	TGTGCCAGCAGTTTGACAGGGGGCATGGAGACCCAGTACTTC
TRBV13	NA	many	TRBJ2-5	CASSSNQETQYF	TGTGCCAGCAGCTCGAACCAAGAGACCCAGTACTTC
TRBV27	NA	NA	TRBJ2-7	CASSPPRSYEQYF	TGTGCCAGCAGTCCCCCCCGGAGCTACGAGCAGTACTTC
TRBV6-2/TRBV6-3	TRBD2	many	TRBJ2-3	CASRPRTSRTDTQYF	TGTGCCAGCAGGCCCCGGACTAGTCGCACAGATACGCAGTATTTT
TRBV27	NA	many	TRBJ2-1	CASSPISLTTYNEQFF	TGTGCCAGCAGTCCCATCAGCCTTACTACCTACAATGAGCAGTTCTTC
TRBV19	NA	few	TRBJ1-1	CASKTRGNTEAFF	TGTGCCAGTAAAACCAGGGGGAACACTGAAGCTTTCTTT
TRBV12-3/TRBV12-4	TRBD2	many	TRBJ2-7	CASSLGLVPYEQYF	TGTGCCAGCAGTCTTGGACTAGTACCCTACGAGCAGTACTTC
TRBV20-1	NA	few	TRBJ2-3	CSAEGPYTQYF	TGCAGTGCCGAGGGACCTTATACGCAGTATTTT
TRBV7-9	TRBD1	many	TRBJ2-1	CASSSGTGGLNEQFF	TGTGCCAGCAGTTCCGGGACAGGGGGTTTAAATGAGCAGTTCTTC